Included here is one TCR beta chain sequence, with context. These data are taken from a study of radiotherapy plus CTLA-4 blockade in lung cancer. Method: immunoSEQ multiplex PCR; TCRdb's copy keeps in-frame clones and lacks some. The sample has more than 10,000 clones, roughly four fifths seen once; the top ten hold 29%. This sequence was found in a human donor with non-small cell lung cancer that progressed on radiotherapy plus ipilimumab. Material: peripheral blood, obtained from a patient treated with radiotherapy plus ipilimumab.

CDR3 sequence: CASSLGLAGGAGELFF. In DNA, the CDR3 is TGTGCCAGCAGCTTAGGACTAGCGGGGGGGGCCGGGGAGCTGTTTTTT. J is TRBJ2-2 and V is TRBV7-8, with 14 bases matching TRBD2. Germline assignment: CDR1 SGHVS and CDR2 FQNEAQ. The CDR3 sequence is 16 residues long. V trimming: 1 base; J trimming: 6 bases; junction bases outside the gene matches: 1. Full variable domain (missing parts from reference TRBV7-8 and TRBJ2-2): GAGVSQSPRYKVAKRGQDVALRCDPISGHVSLFWYQQALGQGPEFLTYFQNEAQLDKSGLPSDRFFAERPEGSVSTLKIQRTQQEDSAVYLCASSLGLAGGAGELFFGEGSRLTVL.